This T cell receptor beta chain derives from a study of identical twins. Study-wide findings and caveats: In beta out-of-frame sequences, the excess sharing between twins was weaker. Insertions ran lower in abundant cord blood beta clonotypes, though not in memory repertoires.

This clonotype was seen repeatedly, ten times or more. Its antigen is undetermined. No donor was unhealthy or non-Caucasian. Germline CDR1 and CDR2: SGHAT and FQNNGV. V was cut by 1 base and J by 1 base, with 7 bases left in between. The CDR3 is made up of 15 amino acids. TCRdb re-analysed the 5' RACE reads in MiXCR, keeping a single row per CDR3 protein. Seen here are about 900,000 distinct CDR3 sequences, 9% to 15% observed once, and the top ten hold under 2%. Another study also made use of these data, one on yellow fever vaccine responses in identical twins. That source adds: Twins reportedly had a vaccine T cell response that seemed partly convergent, partly personalized.

The clonotype originates from a woman between 18 and 29 years old in good health. This rearrangement joins TRBV11-2 to TRBJ2-2; D is ambiguous. Source material: PBMCs. The chain's CDR3 is CASSLGVLNTGELFF. The DNA for the CDR3 is TGTGCCAGCAGCTTAGGCGTCCTGAACACCGGGGAGCTGTTTTTT.